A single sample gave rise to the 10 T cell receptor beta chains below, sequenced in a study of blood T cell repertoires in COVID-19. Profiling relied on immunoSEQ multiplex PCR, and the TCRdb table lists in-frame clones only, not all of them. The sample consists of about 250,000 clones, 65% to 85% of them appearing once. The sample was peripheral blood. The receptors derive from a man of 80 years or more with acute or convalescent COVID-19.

The CDR3 loop reads CASSVRLANNEQFF. Here the CDR3 DNA reads TGTGCCAGCAGTGTGCGGCTAGCGAACAATGAGCAGTTCTTC. The V call is TRBV25-1, the J call TRBJ2-1; D is perhaps TRBD2 (6 bases). Germline V gives CDR1 MGHDK, CDR2 SYGVNS. Trimming took off 4 bases at V and 5 bases at J, with 12 bases between the two ends. The CDR3 sequence is 14 residues long.

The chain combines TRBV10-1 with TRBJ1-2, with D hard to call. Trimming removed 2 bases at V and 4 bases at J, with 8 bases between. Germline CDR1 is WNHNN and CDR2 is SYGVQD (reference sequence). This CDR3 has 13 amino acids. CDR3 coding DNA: TGCGCCAGCAGTGAGGGGTCAGGCTATGGCTACACCTTC. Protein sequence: CASSEGSGYGYTF.

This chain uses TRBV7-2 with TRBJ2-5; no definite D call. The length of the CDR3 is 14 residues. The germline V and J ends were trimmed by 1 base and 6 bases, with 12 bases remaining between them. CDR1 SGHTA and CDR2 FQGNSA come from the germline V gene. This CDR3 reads CASSLGGSEKTQYF. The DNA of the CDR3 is TGTGCCAGCAGCTTAGGTGGTAGTGAGAAGACCCAGTACTTC.

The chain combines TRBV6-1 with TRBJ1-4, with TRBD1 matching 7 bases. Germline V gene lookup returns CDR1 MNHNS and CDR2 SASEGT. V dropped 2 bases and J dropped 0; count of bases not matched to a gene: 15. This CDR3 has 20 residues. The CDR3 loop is CASSEISAGGYFSTNEKLFF. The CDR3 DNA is TGTGCCAGCAGTGAAATTTCGGCAGGGGGATACTTTTCAACTAATGAAAAACTGTTTTTT.

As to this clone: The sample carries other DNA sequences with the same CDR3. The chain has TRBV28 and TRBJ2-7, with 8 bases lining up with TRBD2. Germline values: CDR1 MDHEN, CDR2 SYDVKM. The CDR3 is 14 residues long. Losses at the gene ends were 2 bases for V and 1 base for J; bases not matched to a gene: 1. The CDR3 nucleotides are TGTGCCAGCAGTTTAAGCGGGGGATCCTACGAGCAGTACTTC. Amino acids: CASSLSGGSYEQYF. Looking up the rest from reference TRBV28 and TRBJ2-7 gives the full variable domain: DVKVTQSSRYLVKRTGEKVFLECVQDMDHENMFWYRQDPGLGLRLIYFSYDVKMKEKGDIPEGYSVSREKKERFSLILESASTNQTSMYLCASSLSGGSYEQYFGPGTRLTVT.

The CDR3 DNA reads as TGTGCCACCAGCAGAGAAGGCGGCTTAAGCTATGGCTACACCTTC. Encoded protein: CATSREGGLSYGYTF. The chain is built from TRBV15 and TRBJ1-2; D uncertain. The germline V and J ends were trimmed by 0 bases and 4 bases, with 12 bases remaining between them. The germline gives CDR1 LNHNV, CDR2 YYDKDF (reference sequence). CDR3 length: 15 amino acids.

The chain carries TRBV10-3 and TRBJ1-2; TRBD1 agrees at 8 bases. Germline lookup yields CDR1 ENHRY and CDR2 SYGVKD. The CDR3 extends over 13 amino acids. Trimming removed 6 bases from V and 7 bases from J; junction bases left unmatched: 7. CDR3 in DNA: TGTGCCATCAGCGACACCAGGGGGCGTGGCTACACCTTC. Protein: CAISDTRGRGYTF.

The CDR3 DNA reads TGTGCCAGCAGTGAAGGGAGGGCAGCGAACACCGGGGAGCTGTTTTTT. It yields the protein CASSEGRAANTGELFF. The chain has TRBV2 and TRBJ2-2, with D possibly matching TRBD2 (6 bases). Trimming took 1 base from V and 0 from J, leaving 9 bases between them. The germline gives CDR1 SNHLY, CDR2 FYNNEI. The CDR3 contains 16 residues.

In nucleotides, the CDR3 is TGCGCCAGCAGCTTCCGGGTACATGAGCAGTTCTTC. Encoded protein: CASSFRVHEQFF. The V and J genes are TRBV5-1 and TRBJ2-1; D is ambiguous. The germline gives CDR1 SGHRS, CDR2 YFSETQ. The CDR3 is 12 residues long. V dropped 2 bases and J dropped 8 bases, with 8 bases sitting between them.

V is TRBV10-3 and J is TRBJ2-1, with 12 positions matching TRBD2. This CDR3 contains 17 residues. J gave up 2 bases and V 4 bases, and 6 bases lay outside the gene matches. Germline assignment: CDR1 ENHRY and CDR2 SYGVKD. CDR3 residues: CAISGRLAGDTYNEQFF. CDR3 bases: TGTGCCATCAGTGGCCGACTAGCGGGGGACACCTACAATGAGCAGTTCTTC.